This T cell receptor (beta chain) originates from a study of T cell responses to AZD1222 COVID-19 vaccine. The assay was immunoSEQ multiplex PCR, and TCRdb's table has in-frame clones only and misses some. The sample holds about 120,000 clones, 90% seen once. This CDR3 spans 13 amino acids. The germline CDR1 and CDR2 sequences are MNHEY and SMNVEV (reference sequence). The V and J ends lost 2 bases and 7 bases respectively, with 6 bases between them. Notes on this clone: Its antigen is unknown.

Whole-study results and caveats: Just six people given AZD1222 tested seropositive at baseline. Donors in the cohort were predominantly white British and more often female, and clonal diversity was possibly underestimated. Reports indicate that nearly half of spike-specific TCRs are directed at unmutated variant regions. There were repertoire samples only from the period after the peak T cell response.

This receptor was obtained from an adult who received the MenACWY meningococcal vaccine as a control. This sample comprised peripheral blood, obtained 28 days after the second dose of the MenACWY control vaccine. The chain is built from TRBV27 and TRBJ1-6; D remains unclear. CDR3 protein: CASSLANNSPLHF. The CDR3 region has the DNA TGTGCCAGCAGTTTAGCCAACAATTCACCCCTCCACTTT.